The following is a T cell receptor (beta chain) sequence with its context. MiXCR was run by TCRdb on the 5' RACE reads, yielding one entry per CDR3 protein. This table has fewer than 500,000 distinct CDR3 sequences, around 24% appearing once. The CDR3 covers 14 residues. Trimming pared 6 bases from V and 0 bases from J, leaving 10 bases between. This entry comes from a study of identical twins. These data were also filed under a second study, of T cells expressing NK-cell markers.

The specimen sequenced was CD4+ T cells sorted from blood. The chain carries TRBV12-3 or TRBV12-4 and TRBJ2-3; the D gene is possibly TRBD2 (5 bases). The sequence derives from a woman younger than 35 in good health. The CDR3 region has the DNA TGTGCCAGCAGCGACTACGCTAGCACAGATACGCAGTATTTT. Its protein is CASSDYASTDTQYF.